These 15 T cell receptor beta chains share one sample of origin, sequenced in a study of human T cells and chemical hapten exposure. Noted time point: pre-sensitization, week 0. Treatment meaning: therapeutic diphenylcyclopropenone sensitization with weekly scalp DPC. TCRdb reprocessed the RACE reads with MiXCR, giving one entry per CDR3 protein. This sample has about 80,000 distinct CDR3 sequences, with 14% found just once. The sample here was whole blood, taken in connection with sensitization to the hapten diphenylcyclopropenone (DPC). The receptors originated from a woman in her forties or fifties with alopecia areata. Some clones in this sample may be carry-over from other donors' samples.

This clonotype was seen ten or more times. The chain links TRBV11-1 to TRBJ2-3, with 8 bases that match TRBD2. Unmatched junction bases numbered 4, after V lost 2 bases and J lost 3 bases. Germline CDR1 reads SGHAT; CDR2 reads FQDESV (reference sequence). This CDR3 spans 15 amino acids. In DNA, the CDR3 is TGTGCCAGCAGCTTACGACTAGCGTCGACAGATACGCAGTATTTT. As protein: CASSLRLASTDTQYF.

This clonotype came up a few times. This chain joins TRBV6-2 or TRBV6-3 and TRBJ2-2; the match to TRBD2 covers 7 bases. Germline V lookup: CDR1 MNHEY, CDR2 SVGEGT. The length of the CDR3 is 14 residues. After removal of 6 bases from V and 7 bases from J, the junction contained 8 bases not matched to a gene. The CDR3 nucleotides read TGTGCCAGCAGCCGACTAGCTACCGGCGGGGAGCTGTTTTTT. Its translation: CASSRLATGGELFF.

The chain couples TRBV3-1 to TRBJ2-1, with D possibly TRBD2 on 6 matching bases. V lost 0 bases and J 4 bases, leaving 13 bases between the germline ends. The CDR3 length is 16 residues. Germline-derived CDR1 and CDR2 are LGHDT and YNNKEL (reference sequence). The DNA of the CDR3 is TGTGCCAGCAGCCAAGAAAGTAGCGGCTATTACAATGAGCAGTTCTTC. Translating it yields CASSQESSGYYNEQFF.

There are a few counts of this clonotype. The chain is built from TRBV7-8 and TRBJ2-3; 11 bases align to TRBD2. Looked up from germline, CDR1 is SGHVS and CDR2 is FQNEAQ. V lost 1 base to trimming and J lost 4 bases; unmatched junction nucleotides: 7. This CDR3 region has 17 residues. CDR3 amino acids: CASSLELAGAEADTQYF. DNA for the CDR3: TGTGCCAGCAGCTTAGAACTAGCGGGGGCAGAGGCAGATACGCAGTATTTT. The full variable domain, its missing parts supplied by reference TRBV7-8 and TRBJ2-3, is GAGVSQSPRYKVAKRGQDVALRCDPISGHVSLFWYQQALGQGPEFLTYFQNEAQLDKSGLPSDRFFAERPEGSVSTLKIQRTQQEDSAVYLCASSLELAGAEADTQYFGPGTRLTVL.

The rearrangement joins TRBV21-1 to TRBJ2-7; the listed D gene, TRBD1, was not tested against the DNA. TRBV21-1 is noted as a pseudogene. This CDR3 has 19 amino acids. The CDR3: CASSKGIQFLSDRVDEQYF. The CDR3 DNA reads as TGTGCCAGCAGCAAAGGAATTCAGTTTCTTTCGGACAGGGTGGACGAGCAGTACTTC.

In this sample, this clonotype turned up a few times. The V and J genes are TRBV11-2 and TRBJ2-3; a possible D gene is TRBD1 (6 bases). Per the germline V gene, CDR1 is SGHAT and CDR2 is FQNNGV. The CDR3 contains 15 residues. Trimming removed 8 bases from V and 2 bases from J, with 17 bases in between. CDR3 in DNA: TGTGCCAGCGTCCCCTGGACAGCCAACACAGATACGCAGTATTTT. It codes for CASVPWTANTDTQYF. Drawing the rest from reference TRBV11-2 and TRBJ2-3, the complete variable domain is EAGVAQSPRYKIIEKRQSVAFWCNPISGHATLYWYQQILGQGPKLLIQFQNNGVVDDSQLPKDRFSAERLKGVDSTLKIQPAKLEDSAVYLCASVPWTANTDTQYFGPGTRLTVL.

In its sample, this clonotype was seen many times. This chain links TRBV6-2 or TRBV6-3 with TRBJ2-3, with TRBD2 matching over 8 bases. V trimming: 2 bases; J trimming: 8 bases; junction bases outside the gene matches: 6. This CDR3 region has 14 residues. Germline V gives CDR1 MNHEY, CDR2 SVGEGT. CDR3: CASSYAQRERTQYF. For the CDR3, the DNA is TGTGCCAGCAGTTACGCCCAGCGGGAGCGTACGCAGTATTTT.

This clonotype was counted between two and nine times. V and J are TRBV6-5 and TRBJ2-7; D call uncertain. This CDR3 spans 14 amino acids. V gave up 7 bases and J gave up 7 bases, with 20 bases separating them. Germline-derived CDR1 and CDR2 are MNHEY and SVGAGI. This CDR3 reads CASKLGWGSLEQYF. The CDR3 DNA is TGTGCCAGCAAGCTGGGATGGGGTTCACTGGAGCAGTACTTC.

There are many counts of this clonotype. CDR3 region: CASSLVGGQGGQPQHF. CDR3 sequence (DNA): TGTGCCAGCAGCTTAGTTGGGGGACAGGGCGGCCAGCCCCAGCATTTT. The rearrangement links TRBV11-2 to TRBJ1-5; 9 positions match TRBD1. CDR1 and CDR2 (germline): SGHAT, FQNNGV. The CDR3 is 16 residues long. Germline trimming cut 1 base from V and 7 bases from J; bases unmatched to any gene: 8. The variable domain in full, completed from reference TRBV11-2 and TRBJ1-5, reads EAGVAQSPRYKIIEKRQSVAFWCNPISGHATLYWYQQILGQGPKLLIQFQNNGVVDDSQLPKDRFSAERLKGVDSTLKIQPAKLEDSAVYLCASSLVGGQGGQPQHFGDGTRLSIL.

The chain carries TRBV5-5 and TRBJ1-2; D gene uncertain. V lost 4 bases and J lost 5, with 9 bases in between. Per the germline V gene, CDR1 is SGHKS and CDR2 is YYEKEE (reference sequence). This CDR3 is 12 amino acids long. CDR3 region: CASSSDTYGYTF. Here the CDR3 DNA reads TGTGCCAGCAGCAGCGACACGTATGGCTACACCTTC.

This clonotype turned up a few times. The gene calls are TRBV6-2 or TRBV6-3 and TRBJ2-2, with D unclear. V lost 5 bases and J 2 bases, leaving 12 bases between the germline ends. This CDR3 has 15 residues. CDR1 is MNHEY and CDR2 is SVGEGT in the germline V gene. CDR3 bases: TGTGCCAGCAGTCTCCATGCCCCTAACACCGGGGAGCTGTTTTTT. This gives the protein CASSLHAPNTGELFF.

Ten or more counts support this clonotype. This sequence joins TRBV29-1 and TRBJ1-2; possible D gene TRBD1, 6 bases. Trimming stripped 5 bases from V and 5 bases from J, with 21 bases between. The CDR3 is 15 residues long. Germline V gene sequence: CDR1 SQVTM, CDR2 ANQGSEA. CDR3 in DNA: TGCAGCGTTTGGGACATAGGGGGTCGCATATATGGCTACACCTTC. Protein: CSVWDIGGRIYGYTF.

CDR3 residues: CATSRDKPDNEQFF. The CDR3 nucleotides read TGTGCCACCAGCAGAGATAAACCAGACAATGAGCAGTTCTTC. The V call is TRBV15, the J call TRBJ2-1; D is unclear. This CDR3 contains 14 residues. The V end was cut by 0 bases, the J end by 5 bases, with 8 bases between. Germline V gene lookup returns CDR1 LNHNV and CDR2 YYDKDF (reference sequence).

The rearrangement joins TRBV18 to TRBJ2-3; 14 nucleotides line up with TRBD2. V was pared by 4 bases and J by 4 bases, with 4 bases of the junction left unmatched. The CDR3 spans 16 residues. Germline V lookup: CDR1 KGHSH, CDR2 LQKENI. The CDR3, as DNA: TGTGCCAGCTCACTCGGGACTAGCGGGAGTTCAGATACGCAGTATTTT. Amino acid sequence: CASSLGTSGSSDTQYF.

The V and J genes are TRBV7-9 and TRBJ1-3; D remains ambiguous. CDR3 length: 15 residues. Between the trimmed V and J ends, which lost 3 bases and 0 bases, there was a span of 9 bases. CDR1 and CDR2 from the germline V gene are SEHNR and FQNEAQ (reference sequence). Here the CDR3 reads CASSLGGGSGNTIYF. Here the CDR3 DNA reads TGTGCCAGCAGCTTGGGCGGAGGCTCTGGAAACACCATATATTTT.